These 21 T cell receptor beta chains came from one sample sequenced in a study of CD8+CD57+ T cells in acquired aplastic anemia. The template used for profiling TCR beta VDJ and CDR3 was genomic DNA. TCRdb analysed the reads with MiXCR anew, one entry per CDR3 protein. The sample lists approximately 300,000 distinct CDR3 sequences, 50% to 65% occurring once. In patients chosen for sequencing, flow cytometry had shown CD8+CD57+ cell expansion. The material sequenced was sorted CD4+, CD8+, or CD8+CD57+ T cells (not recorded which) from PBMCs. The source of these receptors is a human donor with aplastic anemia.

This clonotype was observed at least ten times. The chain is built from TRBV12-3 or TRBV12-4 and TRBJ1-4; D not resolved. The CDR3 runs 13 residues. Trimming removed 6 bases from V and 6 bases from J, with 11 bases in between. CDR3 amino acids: CASRKTGDEKLFF. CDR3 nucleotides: TGTGCCAGCAGAAAGACTGGTGATGAAAAACTGTTTTTT.

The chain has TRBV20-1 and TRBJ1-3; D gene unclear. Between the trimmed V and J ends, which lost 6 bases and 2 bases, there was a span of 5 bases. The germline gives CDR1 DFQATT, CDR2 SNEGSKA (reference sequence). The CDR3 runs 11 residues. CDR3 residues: CSATTGNTIYF. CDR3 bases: TGCAGTGCGACGACTGGAAACACCATATATTTT.

The CDR3 loop reads CSGVGGAAQETQYF. CDR3 DNA: TGCAGCGGTGTCGGCGGGGCGGCCCAAGAGACCCAGTACTTC. The J gene is TRBJ2-5, the V gene TRBV29-1; TRBD2 is a possible D gene (6 bases). Germline lookup yields CDR1 SQVTM and CDR2 ANQGSEA. The length of the CDR3 is 14 residues. Trimming took off 7 bases at V and 1 base at J, with 16 bases between the two ends.

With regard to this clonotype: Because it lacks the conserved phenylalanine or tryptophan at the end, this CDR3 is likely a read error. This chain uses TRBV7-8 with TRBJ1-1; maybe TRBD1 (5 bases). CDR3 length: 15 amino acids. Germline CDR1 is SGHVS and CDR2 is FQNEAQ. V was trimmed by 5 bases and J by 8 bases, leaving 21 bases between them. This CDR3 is CASSRGGYLTEEAFC. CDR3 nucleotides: TGTGCCAGCAGCCGGGGGGGTTACCTAACTGAGGAAGCTTTCTGT.

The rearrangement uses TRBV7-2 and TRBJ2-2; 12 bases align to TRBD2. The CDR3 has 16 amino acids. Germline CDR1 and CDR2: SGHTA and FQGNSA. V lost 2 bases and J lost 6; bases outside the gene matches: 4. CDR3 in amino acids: CASSLLRLAGAGELFF. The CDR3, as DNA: TGTGCCAGCAGCTTACTTAGACTAGCGGGAGCCGGGGAGCTGTTTTTT.

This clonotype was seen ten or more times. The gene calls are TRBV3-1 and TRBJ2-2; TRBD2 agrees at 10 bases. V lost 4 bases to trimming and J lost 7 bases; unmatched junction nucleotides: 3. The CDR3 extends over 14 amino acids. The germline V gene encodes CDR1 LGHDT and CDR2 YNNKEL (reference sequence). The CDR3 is CASSRLAGVGELFF. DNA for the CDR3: TGTGCCAGCAGCCGCCTAGCGGGAGTCGGGGAGCTGTTTTTT.

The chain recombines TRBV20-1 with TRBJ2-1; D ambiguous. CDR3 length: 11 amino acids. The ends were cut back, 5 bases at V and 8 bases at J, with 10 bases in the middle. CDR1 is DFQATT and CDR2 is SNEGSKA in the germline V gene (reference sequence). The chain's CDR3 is CSAARMDEQFF. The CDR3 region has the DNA TGCAGTGCTGCTCGTATGGATGAGCAGTTCTTC.

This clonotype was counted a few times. DNA for the CDR3: TGCAGCGTTGAAAGGGACAGGGGTAACACCGGGGAGCTGTTTTTT. Protein sequence: CSVERDRGNTGELFF. The rearrangement links TRBV29-1 to TRBJ2-2, with 10 bases identical to TRBD1. After removal of 2 bases from V and 2 bases from J, the junction contained 2 bases not matched to a gene. The V gene's germline CDR1 is SQVTM and CDR2 ANQGSEA. The CDR3 extends over 15 amino acids.

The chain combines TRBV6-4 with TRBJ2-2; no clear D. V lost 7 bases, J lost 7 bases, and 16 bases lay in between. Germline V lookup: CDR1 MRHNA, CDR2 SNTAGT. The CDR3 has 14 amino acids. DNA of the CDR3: TGTGCCAGCATAGCAGGACCTCTCAGCGGGGAGCTGTTTTTT. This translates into CASIAGPLSGELFF.

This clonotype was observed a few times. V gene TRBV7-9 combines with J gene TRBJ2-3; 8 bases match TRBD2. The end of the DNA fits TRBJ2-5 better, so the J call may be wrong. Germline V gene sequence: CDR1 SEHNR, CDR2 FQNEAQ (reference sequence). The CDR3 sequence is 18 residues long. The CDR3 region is CASSLASGEELLRETQYF. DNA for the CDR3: TGTGCCAGCAGCTTAGCTAGCGGGGAGGAACTCCTACGAGAGACCCAGTACTTC.

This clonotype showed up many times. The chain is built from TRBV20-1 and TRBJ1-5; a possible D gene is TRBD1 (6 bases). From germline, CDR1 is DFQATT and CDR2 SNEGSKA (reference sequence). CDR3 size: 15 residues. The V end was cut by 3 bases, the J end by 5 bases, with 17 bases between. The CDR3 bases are TGCAGTGCTAGTCTTTCGGGGGCTAAAGATCAGCCCCAGCATTTT. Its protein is CSASLSGAKDQPQHF.

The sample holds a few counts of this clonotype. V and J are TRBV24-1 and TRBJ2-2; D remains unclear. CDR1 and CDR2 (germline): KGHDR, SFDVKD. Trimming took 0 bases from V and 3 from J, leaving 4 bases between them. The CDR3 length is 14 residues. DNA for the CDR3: TGTGCCACCAGTGATTTGCGGGACACCGGGGAGCTGTTTTTT. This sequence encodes CATSDLRDTGELFF.

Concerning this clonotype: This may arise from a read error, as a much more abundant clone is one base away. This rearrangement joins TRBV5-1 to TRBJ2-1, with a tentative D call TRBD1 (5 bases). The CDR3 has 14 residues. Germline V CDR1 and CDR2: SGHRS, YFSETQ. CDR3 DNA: TGCGCCAGCAGCCTGACAGAGATCTACAATGTGCAGTTCTTC. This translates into CASSLTEIYNVQFF.

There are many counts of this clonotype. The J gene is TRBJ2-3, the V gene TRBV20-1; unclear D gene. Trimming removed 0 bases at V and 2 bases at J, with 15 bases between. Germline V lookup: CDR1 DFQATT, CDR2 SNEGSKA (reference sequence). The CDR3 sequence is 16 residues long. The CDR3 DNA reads TGCAGTGCTAGAGATTACCGGGCCCCACACACAGATACGCAGTATTTT. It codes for CSARDYRAPHTDTQYF.

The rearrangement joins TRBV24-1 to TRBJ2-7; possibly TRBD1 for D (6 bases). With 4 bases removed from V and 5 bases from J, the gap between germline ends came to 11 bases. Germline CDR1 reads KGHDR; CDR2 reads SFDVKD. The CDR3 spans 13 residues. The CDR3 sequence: CATSDRGRDEQYF. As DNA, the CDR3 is TGTGCCACCAGTGACAGGGGCAGGGACGAGCAGTACTTC.

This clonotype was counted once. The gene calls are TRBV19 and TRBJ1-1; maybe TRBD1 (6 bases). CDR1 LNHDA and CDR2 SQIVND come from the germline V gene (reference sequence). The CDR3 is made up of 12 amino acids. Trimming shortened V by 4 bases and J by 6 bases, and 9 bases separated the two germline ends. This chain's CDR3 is CASSNREAEAFF. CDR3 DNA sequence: TGTGCCAGTAGTAACAGGGAGGCTGAAGCTTTCTTT.

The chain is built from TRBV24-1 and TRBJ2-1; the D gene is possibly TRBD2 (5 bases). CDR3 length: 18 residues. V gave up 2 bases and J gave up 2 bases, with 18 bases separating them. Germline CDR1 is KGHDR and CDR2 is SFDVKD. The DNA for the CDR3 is TGTGCCACCAGTGATTCTCCGGTTGTCGGGGTAACCTACAATGAGCAGTTCTTC. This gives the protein CATSDSPVVGVTYNEQFF.

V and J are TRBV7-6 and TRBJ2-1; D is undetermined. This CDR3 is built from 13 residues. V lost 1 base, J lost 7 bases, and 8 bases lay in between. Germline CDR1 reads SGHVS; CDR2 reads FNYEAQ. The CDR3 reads CASSLGGVNEQFF. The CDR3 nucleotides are TGTGCCAGCAGCTTAGGTGGGGTAAATGAGCAGTTCTTC.

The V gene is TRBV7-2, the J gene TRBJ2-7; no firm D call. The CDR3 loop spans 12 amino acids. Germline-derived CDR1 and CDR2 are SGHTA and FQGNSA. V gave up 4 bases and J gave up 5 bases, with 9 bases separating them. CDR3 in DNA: TGTGCCAGCAGCTCTGGTGGAGACGAGCAGTACTTC. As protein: CASSSGGDEQYF.

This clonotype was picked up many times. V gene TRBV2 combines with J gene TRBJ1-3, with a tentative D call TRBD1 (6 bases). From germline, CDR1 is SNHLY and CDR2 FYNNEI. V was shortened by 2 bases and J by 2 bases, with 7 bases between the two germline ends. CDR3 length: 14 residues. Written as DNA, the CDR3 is TGTGCCAGCAGTGAAACAGGGACTGGAAACACCATATATTTT. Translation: CASSETGTGNTIYF.

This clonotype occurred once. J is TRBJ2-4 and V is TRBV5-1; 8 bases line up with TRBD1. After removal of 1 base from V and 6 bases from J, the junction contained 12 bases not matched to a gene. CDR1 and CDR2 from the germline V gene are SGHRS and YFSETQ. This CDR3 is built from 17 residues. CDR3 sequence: CASSLTGTGMPGNIQYF. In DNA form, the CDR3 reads TGCGCCAGCAGCTTGACCGGGACAGGTATGCCTGGAAACATTCAGTACTTC.